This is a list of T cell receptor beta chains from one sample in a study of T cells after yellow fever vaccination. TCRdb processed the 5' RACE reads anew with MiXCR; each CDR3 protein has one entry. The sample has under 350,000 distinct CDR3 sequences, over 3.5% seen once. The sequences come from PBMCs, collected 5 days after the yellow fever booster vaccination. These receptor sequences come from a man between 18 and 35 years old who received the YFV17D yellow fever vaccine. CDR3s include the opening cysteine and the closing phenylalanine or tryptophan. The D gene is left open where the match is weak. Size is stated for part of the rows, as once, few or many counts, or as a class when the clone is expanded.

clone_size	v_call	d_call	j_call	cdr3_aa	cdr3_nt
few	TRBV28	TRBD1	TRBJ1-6	CASSRPDRGLSPLHF	TGTGCCAGCAGTCGACCCGACAGGGGGCTCTCACCCCTCCACTTT
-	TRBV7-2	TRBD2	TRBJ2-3	CASTRLAGFTDTQYF	TGTGCCAGCACCCGACTAGCGGGATTCACAGATACGCAGTATTTT
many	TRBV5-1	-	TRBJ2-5	CASSPGVSWGLTGETQYF	TGCGCCAGCAGCCCGGGGGTTTCGTGGGGCCTCACCGGAGAGACCCAGTACTTC
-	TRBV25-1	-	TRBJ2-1	CASRPVGSEQFF	TGTGCCAGCAGGCCGGTAGGAAGCGAGCAGTTCTTC
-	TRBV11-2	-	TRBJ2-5	CASSSHRPGLGSQETQYF	TGTGCCAGCAGCTCTCACCGCCCGGGCCTCGGGAGTCAAGAGACCCAGTACTTC
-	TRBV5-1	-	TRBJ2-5	CASRVSGSETQYF	TGCGCCAGCAGAGTATCGGGGTCAGAGACCCAGTACTTC
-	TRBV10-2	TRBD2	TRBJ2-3	CASSELAVATDTQYF	TGCGCCAGCAGTGAACTAGCGGTGGCCACAGATACGCAGTATTTT
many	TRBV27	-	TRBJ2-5	CASSKTGTYQETQYF	TGTGCCAGCAGTAAAACAGGAACGTACCAAGAGACCCAGTACTTC
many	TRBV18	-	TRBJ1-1	CASSPLENPNTEAFF	TGTGCCAGCTCACCTTTGGAGAACCCTAACACTGAAGCTTTCTTT
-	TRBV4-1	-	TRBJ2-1	CASSHKGRGNDNEQFF	TGCGCCAGCAGCCACAAAGGGCGGGGAAACGACAATGAGCAGTTCTTC
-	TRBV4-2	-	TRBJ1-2	CASSQGSEYGYTF	TGTGCCAGCAGCCAAGGGTCAGAATATGGCTACACCTTC
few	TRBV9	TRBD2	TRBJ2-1	CASSVGGGSDNEQFF	TGTGCCAGCAGCGTAGGGGGGGGGTCGGACAATGAGCAGTTCTTC
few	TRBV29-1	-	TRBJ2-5	CSVEDLGTPEETQYF	TGCAGCGTTGAAGATCTTGGGACACCGGAGGAGACCCAGTACTTC
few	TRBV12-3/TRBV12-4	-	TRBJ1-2	CASSLGGAVGYTF	TGTGCCAGCAGTTTAGGCGGAGCTGTTGGCTACACCTTC
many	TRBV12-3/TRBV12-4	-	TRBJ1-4	CASRPGHNEKLFF	TGTGCCAGCAGGCCGGGCCATAATGAAAAACTGTTTTTT
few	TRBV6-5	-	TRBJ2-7	CASSPNRRVPSYEQYF	TGTGCCAGCAGCCCAAACCGGCGGGTTCCCTCCTACGAGCAGTACTTC
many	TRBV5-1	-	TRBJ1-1	CASSLAGRNTEAFF	TGTGCCAGCAGTTTGGCGGGTAGGAACACTGAAGCTTTCTTT
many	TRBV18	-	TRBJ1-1	CASSPFKGTEAFF	TGTGCCAGCTCACCATTTAAGGGCACTGAAGCTTTCTTT
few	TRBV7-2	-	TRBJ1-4	CASSSGPSGEKLFF	TGTGCCAGCAGCTCTGGCCCCTCGGGGGAAAAACTGTTTTTT
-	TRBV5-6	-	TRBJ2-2	CASSAGDTYTGELFF	TGTGCCAGCAGCGCCGGAGACACATACACCGGGGAGCTGTTTTTT
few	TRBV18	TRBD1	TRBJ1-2	CASSPRLTGEDYGYTF	TGTGCCAGCTCACCCCGATTGACAGGGGAGGACTATGGCTACACCTTC
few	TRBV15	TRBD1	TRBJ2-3	CATSRERGQGADTQYF	TGTGCCACCAGCAGAGAGAGAGGACAGGGGGCAGATACGCAGTATTTT
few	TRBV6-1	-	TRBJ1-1	CASNRMPSEAFF	TGTGCCAGCAATAGGATGCCTTCGGAAGCTTTCTTT
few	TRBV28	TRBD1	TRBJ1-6	CASSGGGRYNSPLHF	TGTGCCAGCTCTGGAGGGGGCCGGTATAATTCACCCCTCCACTTT
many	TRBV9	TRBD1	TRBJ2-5	CASSILGTGQETQYF	TGTGCCAGCAGCATCCTCGGGACAGGACAAGAGACCCAGTACTTC
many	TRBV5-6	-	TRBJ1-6	CASSLRDRRLYNSPLHF	TGTGCCAGCAGCCTTAGAGACAGGAGACTCTATAATTCACCCCTCCACTTT
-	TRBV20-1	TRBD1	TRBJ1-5	CSARDDRDYQPQHF	TGCAGTGCTAGAGATGACAGGGACTATCAGCCCCAGCATTTT
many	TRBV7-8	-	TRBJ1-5	CASSLDIDQPQHF	TGTGCCAGCAGCCTGGACATCGATCAGCCCCAGCATTTT
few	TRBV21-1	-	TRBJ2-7	CASSATGDPGQGSEQYF	TGTGCCAGCAGCGCGACGGGGGACCCGGGACAGGGTTCCGAGCAGTACTTC
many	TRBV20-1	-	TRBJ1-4	CSARDRAAGYEKLFF	TGCAGTGCTAGAGATCGGGCTGCAGGGTACGAAAAACTGTTTTTT
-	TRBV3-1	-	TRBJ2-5	CASSQGRGGETQYF	TGTGCCAGCAGCCAAGGAAGGGGAGGAGAGACCCAGTACTTC
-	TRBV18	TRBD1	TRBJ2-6	CASSRGTGGEGANVLTF	TGTGCCAGCTCACGCGGGACAGGGGGCGAGGGGGCCAACGTCCTGACTTTC